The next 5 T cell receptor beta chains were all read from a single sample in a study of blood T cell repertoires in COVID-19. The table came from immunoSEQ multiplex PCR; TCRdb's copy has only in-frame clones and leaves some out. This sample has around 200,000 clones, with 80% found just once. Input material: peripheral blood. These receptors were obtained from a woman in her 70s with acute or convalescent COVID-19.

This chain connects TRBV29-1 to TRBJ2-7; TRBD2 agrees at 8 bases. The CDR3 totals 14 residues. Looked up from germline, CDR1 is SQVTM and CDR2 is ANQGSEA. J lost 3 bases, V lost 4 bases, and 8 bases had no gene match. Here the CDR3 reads CSVVGGLEFYEQYF. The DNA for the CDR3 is TGCAGCGTTGTAGGGGGACTAGAGTTCTACGAGCAGTACTTC.

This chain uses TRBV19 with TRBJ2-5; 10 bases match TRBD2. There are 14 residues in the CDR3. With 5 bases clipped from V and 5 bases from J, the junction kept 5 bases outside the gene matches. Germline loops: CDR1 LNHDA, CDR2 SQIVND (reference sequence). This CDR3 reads CASSLSGREETQYF. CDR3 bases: TGTGCCAGTAGTTTAAGCGGGAGGGAGGAGACCCAGTACTTC.

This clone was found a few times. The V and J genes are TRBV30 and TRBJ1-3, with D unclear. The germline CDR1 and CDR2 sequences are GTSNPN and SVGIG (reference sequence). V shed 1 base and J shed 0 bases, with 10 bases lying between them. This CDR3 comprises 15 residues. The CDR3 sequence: CAWSAGSFSGNTIYF. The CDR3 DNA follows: TGTGCCTGGAGTGCTGGGAGTTTCTCTGGAAACACCATATATTTT.

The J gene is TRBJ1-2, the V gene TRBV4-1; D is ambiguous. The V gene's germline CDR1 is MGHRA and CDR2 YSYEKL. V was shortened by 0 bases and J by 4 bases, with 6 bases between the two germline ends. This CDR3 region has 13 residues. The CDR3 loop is CASSQDYGYGYTF. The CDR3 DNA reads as TGCGCCAGCAGCCAAGATTACGGCTATGGCTACACCTTC.

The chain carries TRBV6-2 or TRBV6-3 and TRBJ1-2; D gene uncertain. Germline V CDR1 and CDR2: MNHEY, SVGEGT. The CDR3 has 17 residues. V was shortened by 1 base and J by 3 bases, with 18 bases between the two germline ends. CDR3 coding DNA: TGTGCCAGCAGTTACTACCCGGAACTCAATCGGGACTATGGCTACACCTTC. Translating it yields CASSYYPELNRDYGYTF.